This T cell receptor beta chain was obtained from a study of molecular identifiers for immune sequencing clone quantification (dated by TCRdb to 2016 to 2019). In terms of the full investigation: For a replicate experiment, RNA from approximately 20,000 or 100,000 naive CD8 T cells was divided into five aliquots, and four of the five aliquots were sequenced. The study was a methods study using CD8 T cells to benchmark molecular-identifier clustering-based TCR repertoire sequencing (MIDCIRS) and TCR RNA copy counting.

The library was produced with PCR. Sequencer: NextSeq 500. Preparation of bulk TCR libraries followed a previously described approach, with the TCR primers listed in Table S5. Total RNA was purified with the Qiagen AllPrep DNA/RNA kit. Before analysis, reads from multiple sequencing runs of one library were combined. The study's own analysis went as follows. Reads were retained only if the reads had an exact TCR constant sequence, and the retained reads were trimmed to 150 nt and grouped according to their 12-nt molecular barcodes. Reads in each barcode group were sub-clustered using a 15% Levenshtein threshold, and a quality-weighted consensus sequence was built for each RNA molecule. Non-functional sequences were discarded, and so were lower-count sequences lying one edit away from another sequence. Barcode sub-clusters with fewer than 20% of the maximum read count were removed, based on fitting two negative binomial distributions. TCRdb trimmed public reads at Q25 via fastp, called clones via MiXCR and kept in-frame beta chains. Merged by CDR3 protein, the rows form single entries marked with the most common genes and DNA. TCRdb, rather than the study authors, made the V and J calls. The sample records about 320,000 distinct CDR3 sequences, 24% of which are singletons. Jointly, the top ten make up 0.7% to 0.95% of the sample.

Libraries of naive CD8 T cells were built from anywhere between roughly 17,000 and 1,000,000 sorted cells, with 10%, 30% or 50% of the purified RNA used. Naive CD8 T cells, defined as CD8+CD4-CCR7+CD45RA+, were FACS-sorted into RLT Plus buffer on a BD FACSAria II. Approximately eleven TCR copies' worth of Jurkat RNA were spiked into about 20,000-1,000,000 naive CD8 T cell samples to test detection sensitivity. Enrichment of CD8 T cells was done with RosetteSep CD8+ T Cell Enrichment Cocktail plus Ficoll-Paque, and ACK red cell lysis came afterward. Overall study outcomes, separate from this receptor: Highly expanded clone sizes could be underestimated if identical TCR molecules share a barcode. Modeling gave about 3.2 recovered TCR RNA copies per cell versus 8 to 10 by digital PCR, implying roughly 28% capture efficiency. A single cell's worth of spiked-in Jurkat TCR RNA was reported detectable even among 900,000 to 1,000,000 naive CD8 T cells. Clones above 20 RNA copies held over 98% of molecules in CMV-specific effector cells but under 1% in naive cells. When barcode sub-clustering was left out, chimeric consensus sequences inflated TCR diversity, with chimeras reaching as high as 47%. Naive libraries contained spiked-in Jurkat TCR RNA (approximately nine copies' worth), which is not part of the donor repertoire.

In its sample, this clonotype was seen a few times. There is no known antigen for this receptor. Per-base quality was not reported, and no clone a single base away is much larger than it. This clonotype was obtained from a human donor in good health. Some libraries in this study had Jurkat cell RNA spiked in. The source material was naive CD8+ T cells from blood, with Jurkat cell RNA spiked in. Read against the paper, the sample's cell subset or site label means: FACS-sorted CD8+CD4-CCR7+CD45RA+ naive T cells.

In nucleotides, the sequence is TGTGCCAGCAGCCAAGGAAACACTGAGACCCAGTACTTC. Protein translation: CASSQGNTETQYF. The chain couples TRBV3-1 to TRBJ2-5; no confident D gene assignment can be made. Deletion took 1 base off V and 5 bases off J, with a span of 8 bases between the germline ends. Including cysteine and phenylalanine, the CDR3 has 13 amino acids. The sequence is cut down to CDR3 DNA, 39 bases in frame from base 1. The germline V gene (reference sequence) yields LGHDT for CDR1 and YNNKEL for CDR2.